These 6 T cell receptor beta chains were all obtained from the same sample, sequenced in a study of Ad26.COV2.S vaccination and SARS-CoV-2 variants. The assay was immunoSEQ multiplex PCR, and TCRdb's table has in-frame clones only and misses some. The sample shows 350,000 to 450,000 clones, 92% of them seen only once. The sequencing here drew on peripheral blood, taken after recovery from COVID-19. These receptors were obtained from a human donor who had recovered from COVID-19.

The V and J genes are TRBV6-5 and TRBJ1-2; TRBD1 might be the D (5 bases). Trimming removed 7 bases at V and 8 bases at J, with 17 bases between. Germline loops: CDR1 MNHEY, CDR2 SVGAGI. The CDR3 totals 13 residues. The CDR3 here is CASTTGRPGGYTF. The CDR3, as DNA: TGTGCCAGCACAACGGGACGTCCTGGGGGCTACACCTTC.

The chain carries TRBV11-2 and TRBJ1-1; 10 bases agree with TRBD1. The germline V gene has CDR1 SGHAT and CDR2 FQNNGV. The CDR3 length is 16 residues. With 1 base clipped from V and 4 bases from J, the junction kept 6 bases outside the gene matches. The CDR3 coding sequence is TGTGCCAGCAGCTTAGGACAGGGGGCCAGGGGCACTGAAGCTTTCTTT. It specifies CASSLGQGARGTEAFF. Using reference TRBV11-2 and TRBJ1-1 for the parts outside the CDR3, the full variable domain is EAGVAQSPRYKIIEKRQSVAFWCNPISGHATLYWYQQILGQGPKLLIQFQNNGVVDDSQLPKDRFSAERLKGVDSTLKIQPAKLEDSAVYLCASSLGQGARGTEAFFGQGTRLTVV.

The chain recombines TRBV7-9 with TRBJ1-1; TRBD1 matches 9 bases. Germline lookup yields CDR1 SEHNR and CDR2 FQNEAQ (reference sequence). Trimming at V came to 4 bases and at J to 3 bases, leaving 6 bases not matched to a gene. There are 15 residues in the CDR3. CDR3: CASSWNRGPDTEAFF. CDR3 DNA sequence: TGTGCCAGCAGCTGGAACAGGGGGCCTGACACTGAAGCTTTCTTT. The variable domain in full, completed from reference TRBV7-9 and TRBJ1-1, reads DTGVSQNPRHKITKRGQNVTFRCDPISEHNRLYWYRQTLGQGPEFLTYFQNEAQLEKSRLLSDRFSAERPKGSFSTLEIQRTEQGDSAMYLCASSWNRGPDTEAFFGQGTRLTVV.

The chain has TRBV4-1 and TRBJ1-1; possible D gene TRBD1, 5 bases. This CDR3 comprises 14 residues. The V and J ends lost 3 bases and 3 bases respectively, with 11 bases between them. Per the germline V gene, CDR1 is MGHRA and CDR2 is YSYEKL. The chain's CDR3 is CASSQGPGDTEAFF. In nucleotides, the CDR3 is TGCGCCAGCAGCCAGGGGCCCGGGGACACTGAAGCTTTCTTT.

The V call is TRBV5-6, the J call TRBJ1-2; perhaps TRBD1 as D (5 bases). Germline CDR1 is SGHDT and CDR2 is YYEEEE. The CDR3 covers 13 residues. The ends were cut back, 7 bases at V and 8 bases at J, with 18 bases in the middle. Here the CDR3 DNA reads TGTGCCAGCGCCGGGGTGGCTGGGGGAGGCTACACCTTC. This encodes CASAGVAGGGYTF.

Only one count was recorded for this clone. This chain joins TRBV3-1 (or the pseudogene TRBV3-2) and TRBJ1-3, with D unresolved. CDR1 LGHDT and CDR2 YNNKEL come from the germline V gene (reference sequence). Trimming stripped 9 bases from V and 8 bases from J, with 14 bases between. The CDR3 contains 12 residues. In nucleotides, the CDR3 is TGTGCCAGTTATGACCCTGCAGACACCATATATTTT. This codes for CASYDPADTIYF.